The entry below describes one T cell receptor beta chain. Its specificity is not known. The data were obtained in a study of a mutant IDH1 vaccine in newly diagnosed glioma. As for the study in general: Vaccines began 4-6 weeks after radiotherapy alone, or with temozolomide cycles.

Clones were read by immunoSEQ multiplex PCR, and TCRdb kept only the in-frame ones, dropping some. The data show some 70,000 clones, with roughly 84% seen just once and 10% to 15% held by the top ten. Time point noted: week 23, last vaccination. Vaccination comprised doses that each held 300 ug of mutant IDH1 20-mer peptide, plus topical imiquimod. V was clipped by 3 bases and J by 9 bases; unmatched bases: 7. The CDR3 sequence is 13 residues long. The germline gives CDR1 LNHDA, CDR2 SQIVND (reference sequence). General study findings and limits: Among top peripheral T cell clonotypes, changes seemed unrelated to pseudoprogression.

The TCR sequence derives from a man aged 18 to 35 with glioma. Source: PBMCs, taken from a glioma patient whose treatment included an IDH1 peptide vaccine. V is TRBV19 and J is TRBJ1-2; TRBD1 matches 7 bases. The chain's CDR3 is CASSIPTGQSYTF. The CDR3 DNA follows: TGTGCCAGTAGTATCCCTACGGGACAGAGCTACACCTTC.